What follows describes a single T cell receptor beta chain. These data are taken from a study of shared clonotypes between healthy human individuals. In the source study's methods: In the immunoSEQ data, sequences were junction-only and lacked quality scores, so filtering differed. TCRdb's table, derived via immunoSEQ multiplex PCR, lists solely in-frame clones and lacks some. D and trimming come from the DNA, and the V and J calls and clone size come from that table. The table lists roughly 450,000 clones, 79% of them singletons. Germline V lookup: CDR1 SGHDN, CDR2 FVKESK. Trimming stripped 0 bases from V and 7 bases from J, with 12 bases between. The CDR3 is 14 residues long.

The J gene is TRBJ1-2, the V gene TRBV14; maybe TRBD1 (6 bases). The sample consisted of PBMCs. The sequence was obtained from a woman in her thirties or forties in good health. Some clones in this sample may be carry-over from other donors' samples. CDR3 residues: CASSQDGGVLGYTF. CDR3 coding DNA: TGTGCCAGCAGCCAAGATGGGGGCGTTCTTGGCTACACCTTC.